Below are 3 T cell receptor beta chains sequenced from a single sample in a study of post-analysis software for immune sequencing data (dated by TCRdb to the mid-2010s). Libraries came from PCR. Sequencing was performed on an Illumina HiSeq 2500. To reduce PCR and sequencing biases, unique molecular identifiers were incorporated into the TCR beta cDNA libraries. TCRdb trimmed public reads at Q25 via fastp, called clones via MiXCR and kept in-frame beta chains. When rows share a CDR3 protein, they turn into one entry using the most common DNA and genes. In all, the sample holds roughly 540,000 distinct CDR3 sequences, and approximately 31% of those were seen once. The leading ten clones occupy around 5.9% of the sample. Broad study findings and their caveats: Patients showed significantly higher frequencies than controls for about five TRBV segments, among them TRBV5-6, TRBV5-1 and TRBV20-1.

Their target antigens are unknown. Sequences were obtained from blood. The receptors stem from a girl aged 2 to 17 with multiple sclerosis.

This clonotype was counted a few times. The chain has TRBV3-1 and TRBJ2-1; no clear D gene. The V gene's germline CDR1 is LGHDT and CDR2 YNNKEL (reference sequence). V lost 0 bases to trimming and J lost 8 bases, with 5 bases between them. CDR3 length equals 12 residues. The CDR3 bases are TGTGCCAGCAGCCAAGATGGGGATGAGCAGTTCTTC. The encoded protein is CASSQDGDEQFF.

This clonotype has only a few counts. The V and J genes are TRBV7-3 and TRBJ2-3; 7 bases are a match to TRBD2. Looked up from germline, CDR1 is SGHTA and CDR2 is FQGTGA. The V segment lost 0 bases and the J segment 0 bases; nucleotides outside the gene matches: 15. The CDR3 is 20 residues long. CDR3 sequence reads: CASSLTGLGGVTKSTDTQYF. CDR3 DNA sequence: TGTGCCAGCAGCTTAACAGGGTTGGGGGGGGTTACCAAGAGCACAGATACGCAGTATTTT.

In this sample, this clonotype turned up a few times. The CDR3 reads CASSFRGSSYNEQFF. The CDR3 bases are TGTGCCAGCTCCTTTCGGGGGAGCTCCTACAATGAGCAGTTCTTC. This chain links TRBV18 with TRBJ2-1; possible D gene TRBD2, 6 bases. Germline V lookup: CDR1 KGHSH, CDR2 LQKENI. The CDR3 sequence is 15 residues long. The V end was cut by 6 bases, the J end by 0 bases, with 12 bases between.